This T cell receptor beta chain is drawn from a study of cytomegalovirus exposure and HLA in healthy donors. General study findings and limits: Highly shared sequence variants in one cluster were likely a sequencing artifact.

This clone has just a few counts. Its antigen is undetermined. PCR was performed using 60 Vbeta and 13 Jbeta primers. Clones were sequenced by immunoSEQ multiplex PCR, and TCRdb holds only the in-frame ones, with some missing. The sample has 170,000 or so clones, over 60% seen once. Input material: PBMCs. The clonotype originates from a woman between 40 and 50 years old in good health and CMV-seronegative.

The CDR3 DNA follows: TGTGCCAGCAGTGTAGGGGGCTTAGGAAACACCATATATTTT. It specifies CASSVGGLGNTIYF. The chain uses TRBV6-1 and TRBJ1-3; 7 bases agree with TRBD1. The V gene end was trimmed by 4 bases and the J gene end by 4 bases; junction bases not matched to a gene: 4. Germline loops: CDR1 MNHNS, CDR2 SASEGT. The CDR3 is 14 residues long.